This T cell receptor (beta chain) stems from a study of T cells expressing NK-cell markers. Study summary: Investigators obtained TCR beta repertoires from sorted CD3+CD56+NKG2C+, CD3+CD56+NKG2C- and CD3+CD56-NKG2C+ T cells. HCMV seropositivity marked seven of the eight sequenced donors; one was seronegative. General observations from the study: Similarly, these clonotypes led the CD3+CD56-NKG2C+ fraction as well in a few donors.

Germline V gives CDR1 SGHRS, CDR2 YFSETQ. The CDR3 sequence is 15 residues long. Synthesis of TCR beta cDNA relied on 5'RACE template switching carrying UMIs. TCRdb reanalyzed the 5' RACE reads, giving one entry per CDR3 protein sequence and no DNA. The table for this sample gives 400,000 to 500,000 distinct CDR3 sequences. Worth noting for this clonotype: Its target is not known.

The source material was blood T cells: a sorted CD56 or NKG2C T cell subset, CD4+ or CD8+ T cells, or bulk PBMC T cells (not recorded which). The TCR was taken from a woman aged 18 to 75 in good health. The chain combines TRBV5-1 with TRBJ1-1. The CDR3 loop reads CASSLFLGMNTEAFF.